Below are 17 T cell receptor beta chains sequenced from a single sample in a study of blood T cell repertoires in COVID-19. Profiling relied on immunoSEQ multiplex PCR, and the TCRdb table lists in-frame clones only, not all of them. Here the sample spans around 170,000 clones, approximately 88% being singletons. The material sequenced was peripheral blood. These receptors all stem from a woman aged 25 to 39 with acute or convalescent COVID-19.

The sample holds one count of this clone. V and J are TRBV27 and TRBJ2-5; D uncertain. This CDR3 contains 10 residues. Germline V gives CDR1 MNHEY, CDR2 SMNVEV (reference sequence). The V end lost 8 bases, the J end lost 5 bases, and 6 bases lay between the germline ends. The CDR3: CASGLETQYF. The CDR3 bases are TGTGCCAGCGGGCTGGAGACCCAGTACTTC.

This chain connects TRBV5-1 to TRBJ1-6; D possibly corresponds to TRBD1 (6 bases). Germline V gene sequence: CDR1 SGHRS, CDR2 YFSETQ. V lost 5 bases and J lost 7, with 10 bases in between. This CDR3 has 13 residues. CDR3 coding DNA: TGCGCCAGCAGTATCCAGGGGAATTCACCCCTCCACTTT. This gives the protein CASSIQGNSPLHF.

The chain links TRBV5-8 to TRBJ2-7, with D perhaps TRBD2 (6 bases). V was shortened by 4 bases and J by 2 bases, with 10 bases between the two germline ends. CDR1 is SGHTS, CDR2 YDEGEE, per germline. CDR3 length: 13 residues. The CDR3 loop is CASSVGLAYEQYF. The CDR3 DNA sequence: TGTGCCAGCAGCGTGGGACTTGCCTACGAGCAGTACTTC.

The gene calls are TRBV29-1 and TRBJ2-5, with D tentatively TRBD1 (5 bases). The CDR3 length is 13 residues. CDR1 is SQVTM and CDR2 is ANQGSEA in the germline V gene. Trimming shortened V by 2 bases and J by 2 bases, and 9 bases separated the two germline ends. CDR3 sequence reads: CSVESNRQETQYF. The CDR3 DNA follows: TGCAGCGTTGAATCGAACAGGCAAGAGACCCAGTACTTC.

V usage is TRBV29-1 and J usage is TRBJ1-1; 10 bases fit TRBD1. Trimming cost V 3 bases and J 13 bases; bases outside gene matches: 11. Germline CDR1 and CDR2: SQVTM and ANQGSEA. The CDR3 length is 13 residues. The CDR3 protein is CSVDSRQGAGDFF. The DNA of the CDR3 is TGCAGCGTTGATTCCCGACAGGGGGCTGGGGATTTCTTT.

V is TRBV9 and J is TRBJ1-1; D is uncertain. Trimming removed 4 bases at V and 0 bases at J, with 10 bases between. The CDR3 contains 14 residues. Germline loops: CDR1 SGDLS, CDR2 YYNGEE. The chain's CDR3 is CASSLRLMNTEAFF. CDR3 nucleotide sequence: TGTGCCAGCAGCCTTCGACTAATGAACACTGAAGCTTTCTTT.

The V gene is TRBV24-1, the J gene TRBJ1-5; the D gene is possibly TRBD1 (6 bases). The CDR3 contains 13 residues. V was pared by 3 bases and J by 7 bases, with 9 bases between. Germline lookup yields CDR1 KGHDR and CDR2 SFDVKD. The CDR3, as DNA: TGTGCCACCAGTGATAGGGGGGGACAGCCCCAGCATTTT. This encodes CATSDRGGQPQHF.

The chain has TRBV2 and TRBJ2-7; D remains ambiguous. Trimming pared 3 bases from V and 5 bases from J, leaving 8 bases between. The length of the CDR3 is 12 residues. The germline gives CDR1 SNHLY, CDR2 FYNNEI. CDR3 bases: TGTGCCAGCAGTGATCGGGTCCACGAGCAGTACTTC. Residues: CASSDRVHEQYF.

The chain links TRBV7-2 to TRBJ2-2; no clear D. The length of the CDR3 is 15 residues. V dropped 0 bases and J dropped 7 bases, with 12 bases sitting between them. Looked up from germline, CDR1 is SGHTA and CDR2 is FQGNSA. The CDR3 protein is CASSLASILGGELFF. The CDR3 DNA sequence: TGTGCCAGCAGCTTAGCCTCAATCCTAGGCGGGGAGCTGTTTTTT.

This chain's CDR3 is CASSFQRRGQETQYF. CDR3 DNA sequence: TGCGCCAGCAGCTTCCAACGACGGGGCCAAGAGACCCAGTACTTC. The rearrangement joins TRBV5-1 to TRBJ2-5; the D gene is possibly TRBD2 (5 bases). The germline V gene encodes CDR1 SGHRS and CDR2 YFSETQ. The V end lost 2 bases, the J end lost 1 base, and 12 bases lay between the germline ends. The length of the CDR3 is 15 residues.

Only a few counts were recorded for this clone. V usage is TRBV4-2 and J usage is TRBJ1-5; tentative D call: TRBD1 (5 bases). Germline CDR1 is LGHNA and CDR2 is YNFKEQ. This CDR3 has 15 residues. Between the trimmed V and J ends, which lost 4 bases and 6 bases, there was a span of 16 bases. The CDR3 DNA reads TGTGCCAGCAGCCCCGAGGCACTCGGGGGTCAGCCCCAGCATTTT. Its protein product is CASSPEALGGQPQHF.

The chain's CDR3 is CASSPTSGDYEQYF. The CDR3 region has the DNA TGTGCCAGCTCACCTACTTCAGGGGACTACGAGCAGTACTTC. The V gene is TRBV18, the J gene TRBJ2-7; D might be TRBD1 (6 bases). Germline V CDR1 and CDR2: KGHSH, LQKENI. Trimming took off 3 bases at V and 3 bases at J, with 12 bases between the two ends. The CDR3 totals 14 residues.

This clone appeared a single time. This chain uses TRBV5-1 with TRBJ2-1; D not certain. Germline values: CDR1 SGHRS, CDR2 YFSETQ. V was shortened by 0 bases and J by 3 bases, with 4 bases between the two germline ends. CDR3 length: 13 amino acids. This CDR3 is CASSLVNYNEQFF. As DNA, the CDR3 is TGCGCCAGCAGCTTGGTTAACTACAATGAGCAGTTCTTC. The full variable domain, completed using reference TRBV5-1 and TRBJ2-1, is KAGVTQTPRYLIKTRGQQVTLSCSPISGHRSVSWYQQTPGQGLQFLFEYFSETQRNKGNFPGRFSGRQFSNSRSEMNVSTLELGDSALYLCASSLVNYNEQFFGPGTRLTVL.

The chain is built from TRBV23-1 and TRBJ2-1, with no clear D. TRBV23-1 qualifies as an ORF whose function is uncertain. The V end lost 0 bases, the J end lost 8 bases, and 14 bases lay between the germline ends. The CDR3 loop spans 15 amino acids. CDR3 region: CASSQSGNSKDEQFF. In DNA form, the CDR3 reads TGCGCCAGCAGTCAATCGGGCAACTCTAAGGATGAGCAGTTCTTC.

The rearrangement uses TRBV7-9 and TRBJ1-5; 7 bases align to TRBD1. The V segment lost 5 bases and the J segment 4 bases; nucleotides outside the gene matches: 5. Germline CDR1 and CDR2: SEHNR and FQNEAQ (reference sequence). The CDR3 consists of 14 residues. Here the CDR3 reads CASSQTGANQPQHF. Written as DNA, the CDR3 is TGTGCCAGCAGCCAAACAGGGGCAAATCAGCCCCAGCATTTT. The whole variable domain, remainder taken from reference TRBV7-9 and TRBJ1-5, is DTGVSQNPRHKITKRGQNVTFRCDPISEHNRLYWYRQTLGQGPEFLTYFQNEAQLEKSRLLSDRFSAERPKGSFSTLEIQRTEQGDSAMYLCASSQTGANQPQHFGDGTRLSIL.

The CDR3 protein is CASSERRGTGVFNTEAFF. The CDR3 DNA reads as TGTGCCAGCAGTGAACGGAGGGGGACAGGGGTCTTCAACACTGAAGCTTTCTTT. The V and J genes are TRBV6-1 and TRBJ1-1; 10 bases align to TRBD1. The CDR3 spans 18 residues. Per the germline V gene, CDR1 is MNHNS and CDR2 is SASEGT. The ends lost 2 bases at V and 2 bases at J; junction bases unmatched: 11.

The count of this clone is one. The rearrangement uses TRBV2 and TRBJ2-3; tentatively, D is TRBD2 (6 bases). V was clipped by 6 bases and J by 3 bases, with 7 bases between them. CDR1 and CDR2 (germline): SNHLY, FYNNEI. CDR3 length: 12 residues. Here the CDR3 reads CASRGRTDTQYF. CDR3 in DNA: TGTGCCAGCAGAGGGAGGACAGATACGCAGTATTTT.